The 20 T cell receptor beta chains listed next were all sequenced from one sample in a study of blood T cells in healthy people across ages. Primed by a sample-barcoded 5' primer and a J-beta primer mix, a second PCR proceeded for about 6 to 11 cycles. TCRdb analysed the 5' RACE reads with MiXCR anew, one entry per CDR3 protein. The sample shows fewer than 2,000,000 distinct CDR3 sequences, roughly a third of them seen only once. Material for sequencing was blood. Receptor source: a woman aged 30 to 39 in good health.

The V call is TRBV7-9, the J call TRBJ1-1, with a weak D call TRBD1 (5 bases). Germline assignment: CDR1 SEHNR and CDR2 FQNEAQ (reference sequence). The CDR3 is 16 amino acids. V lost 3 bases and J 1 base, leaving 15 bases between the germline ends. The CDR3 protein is CASSLRGVGKNTEAFF. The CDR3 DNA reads TGTGCCAGCAGCTTGAGAGGGGTGGGCAAGAACACTGAAGCTTTCTTT.

The CDR3 here is CASSLDYGEETQYF. The CDR3 nucleotides are TGTGCCAGCAGCTTAGATTACGGAGAAGAGACCCAGTACTTC. The chain uses TRBV11-2 and TRBJ2-5; D not resolved. Trimming shortened V by 0 bases and J by 3 bases, and 8 bases separated the two germline ends. This CDR3 spans 14 amino acids. From germline, CDR1 is SGHAT and CDR2 FQNNGV.

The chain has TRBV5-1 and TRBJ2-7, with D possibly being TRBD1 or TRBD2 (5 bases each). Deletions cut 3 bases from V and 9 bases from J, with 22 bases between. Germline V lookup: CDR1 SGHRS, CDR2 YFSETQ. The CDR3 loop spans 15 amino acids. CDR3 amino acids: CASSWTGTLTEGQYF. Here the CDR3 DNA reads TGCGCCAGCAGCTGGACCGGGACGCTAACCGAAGGGCAGTACTTC.

The CDR3 reads CASSLVGTGTFLSSYEQYF. The CDR3 nucleotides read TGTGCCAGCAGCTTAGTAGGTACCGGGACTTTCCTGAGCTCCTACGAGCAGTACTTC. The gene calls are TRBV11-2 and TRBJ2-7, with a weak D call TRBD2 (6 bases). The CDR3 spans 19 residues. Germline V gene lookup returns CDR1 SGHAT and CDR2 FQNNGV. Trimming took 1 base from V and 0 from J, leaving 22 bases between them.

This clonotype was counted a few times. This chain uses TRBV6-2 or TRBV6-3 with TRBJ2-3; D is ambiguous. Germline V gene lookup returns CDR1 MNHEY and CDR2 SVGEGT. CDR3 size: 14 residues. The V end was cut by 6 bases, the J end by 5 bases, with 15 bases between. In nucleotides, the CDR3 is TGTGCCAGCAGCTCCGGATCAGTAGTAGATACGCAGTATTTT. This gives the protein CASSSGSVVDTQYF.

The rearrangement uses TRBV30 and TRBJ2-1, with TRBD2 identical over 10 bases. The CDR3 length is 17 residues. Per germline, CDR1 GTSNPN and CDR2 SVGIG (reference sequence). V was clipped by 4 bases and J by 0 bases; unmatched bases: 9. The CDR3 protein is CAWNKLAGVNSYNEQFF. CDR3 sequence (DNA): TGTGCCTGGAATAAGCTAGCGGGAGTCAACTCCTACAATGAGCAGTTCTTC.

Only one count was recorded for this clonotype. CDR3 amino acids: CASSTGGKAYGYTF. The CDR3 nucleotides are TGTGCCAGCAGTACGGGGGGCAAGGCCTATGGCTACACCTTC. V and J are TRBV6-5 and TRBJ1-2; TRBD1 might be the D (6 bases). Trimming took off 5 bases at V and 4 bases at J, with 14 bases between the two ends. CDR1 is MNHEY, CDR2 SVGAGI, per germline. CDR3 length: 14 residues.

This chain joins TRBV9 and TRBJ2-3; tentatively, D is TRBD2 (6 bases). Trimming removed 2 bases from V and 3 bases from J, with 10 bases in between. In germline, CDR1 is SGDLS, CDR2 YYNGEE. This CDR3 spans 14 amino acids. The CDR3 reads CASSVHGSTDTQYF. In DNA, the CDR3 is TGTGCCAGCAGCGTCCACGGGAGTACAGATACGCAGTATTTT.

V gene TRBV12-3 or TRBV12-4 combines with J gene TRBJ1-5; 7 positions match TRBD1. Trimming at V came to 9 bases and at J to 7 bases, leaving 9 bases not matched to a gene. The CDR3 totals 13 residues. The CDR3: CASTDSGGQPQHF. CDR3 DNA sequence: TGTGCCAGTACTGACTCAGGGGGACAGCCCCAGCATTTT.

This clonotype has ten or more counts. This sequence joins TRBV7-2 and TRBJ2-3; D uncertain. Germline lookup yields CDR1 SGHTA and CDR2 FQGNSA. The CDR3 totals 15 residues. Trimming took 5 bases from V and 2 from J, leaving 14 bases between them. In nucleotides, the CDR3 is TGTGCCAGCAGCGTGGGAAGAAGAGACACAGATACGCAGTATTTT. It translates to CASSVGRRDTDTQYF.

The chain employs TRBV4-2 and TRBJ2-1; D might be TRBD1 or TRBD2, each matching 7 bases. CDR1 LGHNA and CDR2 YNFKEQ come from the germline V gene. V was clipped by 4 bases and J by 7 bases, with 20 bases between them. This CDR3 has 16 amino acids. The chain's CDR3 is CASSPSTGRDGNEQFF. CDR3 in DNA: TGTGCCAGCAGCCCCTCGACAGGGAGGGATGGGAATGAGCAGTTCTTC.

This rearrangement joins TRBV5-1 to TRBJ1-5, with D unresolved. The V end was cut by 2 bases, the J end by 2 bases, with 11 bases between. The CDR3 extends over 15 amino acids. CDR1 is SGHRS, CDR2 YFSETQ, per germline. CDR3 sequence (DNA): TGCGCCAGCAGCTTAACGGGGAATGGCAATCAGCCCCAGCATTTT. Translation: CASSLTGNGNQPQHF.

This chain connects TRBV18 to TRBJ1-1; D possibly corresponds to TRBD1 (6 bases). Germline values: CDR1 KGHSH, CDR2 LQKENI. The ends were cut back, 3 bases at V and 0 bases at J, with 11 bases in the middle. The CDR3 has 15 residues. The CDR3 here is CASSPKRGLNTEAFF. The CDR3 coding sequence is TGTGCCAGCTCACCGAAACGGGGGCTGAACACTGAAGCTTTCTTT.

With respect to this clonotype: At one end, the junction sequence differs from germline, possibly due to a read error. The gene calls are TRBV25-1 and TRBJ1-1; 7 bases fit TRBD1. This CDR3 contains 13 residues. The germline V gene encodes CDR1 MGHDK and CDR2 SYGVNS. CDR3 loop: CATSDHDRAGAFF. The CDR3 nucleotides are TGTGCCACCAGTGACCATGACAGGGCGGGAGCTTTCTTT.

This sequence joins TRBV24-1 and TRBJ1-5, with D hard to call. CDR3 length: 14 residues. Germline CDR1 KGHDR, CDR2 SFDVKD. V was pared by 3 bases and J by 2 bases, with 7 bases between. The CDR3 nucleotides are TGTGCCACCAGTGATAATCAGGGCAATCAGCCCCAGCATTTT. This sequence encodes CATSDNQGNQPQHF.

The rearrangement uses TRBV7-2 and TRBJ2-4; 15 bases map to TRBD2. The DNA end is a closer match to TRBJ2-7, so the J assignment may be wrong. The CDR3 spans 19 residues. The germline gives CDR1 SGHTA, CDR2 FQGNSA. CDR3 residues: CASSPKQAPGLAGGYEQYV. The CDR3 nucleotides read TGTGCCAGCAGCCCGAAACAAGCCCCAGGACTAGCGGGAGGGTACGAGCAGTACGTC.

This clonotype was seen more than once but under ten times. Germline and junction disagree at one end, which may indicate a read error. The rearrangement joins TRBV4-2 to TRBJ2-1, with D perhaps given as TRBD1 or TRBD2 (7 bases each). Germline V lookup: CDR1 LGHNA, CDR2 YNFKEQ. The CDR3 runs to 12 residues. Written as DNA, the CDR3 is TGTGCCAGCAGCCAATTGACAGGGAGGGAGGTCTTC. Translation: CASSQLTGREVF.

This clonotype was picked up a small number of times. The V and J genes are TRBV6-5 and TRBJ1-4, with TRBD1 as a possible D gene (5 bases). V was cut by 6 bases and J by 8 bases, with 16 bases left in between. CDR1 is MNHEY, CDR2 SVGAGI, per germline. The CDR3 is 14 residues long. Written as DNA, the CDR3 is TGTGCCAGCAGCCCAGTTAGGGGCCACGAAAAACTGTTTTTT. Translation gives CASSPVRGHEKLFF.

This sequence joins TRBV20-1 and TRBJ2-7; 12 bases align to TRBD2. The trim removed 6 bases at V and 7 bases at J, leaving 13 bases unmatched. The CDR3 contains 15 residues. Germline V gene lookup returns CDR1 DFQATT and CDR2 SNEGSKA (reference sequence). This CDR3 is CSARLAGETTREQYF. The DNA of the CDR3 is TGCAGTGCGCGACTAGCGGGAGAAACCACGCGGGAGCAGTACTTC.

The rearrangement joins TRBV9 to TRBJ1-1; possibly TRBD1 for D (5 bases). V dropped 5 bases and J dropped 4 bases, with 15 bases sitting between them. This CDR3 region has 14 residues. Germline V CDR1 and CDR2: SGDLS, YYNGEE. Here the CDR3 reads CASSVGGRGTEAFF. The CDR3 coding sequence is TGTGCCAGCAGTGTTGGGGGTCGAGGCACTGAAGCTTTCTTT.